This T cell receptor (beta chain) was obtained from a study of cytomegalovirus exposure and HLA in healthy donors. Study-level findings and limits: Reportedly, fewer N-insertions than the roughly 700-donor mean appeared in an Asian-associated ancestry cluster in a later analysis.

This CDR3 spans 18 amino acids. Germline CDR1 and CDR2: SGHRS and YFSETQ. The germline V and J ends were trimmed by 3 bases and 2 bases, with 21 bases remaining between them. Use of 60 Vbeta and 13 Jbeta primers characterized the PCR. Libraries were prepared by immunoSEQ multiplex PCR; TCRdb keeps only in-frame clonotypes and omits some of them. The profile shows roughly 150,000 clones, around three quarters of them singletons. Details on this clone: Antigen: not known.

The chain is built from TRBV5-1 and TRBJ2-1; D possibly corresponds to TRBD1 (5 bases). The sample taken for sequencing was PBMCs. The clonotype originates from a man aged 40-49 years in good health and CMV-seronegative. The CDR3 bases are TGCGCCAGCAGCTACACAAAGGCAACAGGTCTAACCTACAATGAGCAGTTCTTC. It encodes CASSYTKATGLTYNEQFF.